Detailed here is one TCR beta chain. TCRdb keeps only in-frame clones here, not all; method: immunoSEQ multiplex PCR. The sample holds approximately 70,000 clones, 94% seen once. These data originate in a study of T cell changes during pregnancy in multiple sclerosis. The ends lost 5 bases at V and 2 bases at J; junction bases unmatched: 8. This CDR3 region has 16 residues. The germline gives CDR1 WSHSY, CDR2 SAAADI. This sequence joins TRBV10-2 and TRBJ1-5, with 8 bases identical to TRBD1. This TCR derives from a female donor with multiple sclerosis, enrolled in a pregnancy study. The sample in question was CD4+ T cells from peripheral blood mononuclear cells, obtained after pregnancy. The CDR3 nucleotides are TGCGCCAGCAGTAGCGACAGGGGTCGTGGCAATCAGCCCCAGCATTTT. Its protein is CASSSDRGRGNQPQHF.